The 17 T cell receptor beta chains below all came from one sample that was sequenced in a study of blood T cell repertoires in COVID-19. Sequencing used immunoSEQ multiplex PCR; TCRdb keeps in-frame clones, though not all of them. The table shows around 210,000 clones, with 65% to 90% occurring only once. Sequencing was done on a sample of peripheral blood. The source of these receptors is a man aged 50-60 years with COVID-19, enrolled during active disease.

This chain connects TRBV19 to TRBJ2-5; 8 nucleotides agree with TRBD2. The V and J ends lost 6 bases and 4 bases, in that order; junction bases with no gene match: 10. Germline-derived CDR1 and CDR2 are LNHDA and SQIVND (reference sequence). This CDR3 spans 15 amino acids. As DNA, the CDR3 is TGTGCCAGTAGCCAAGGGACTAGGGGGGGAGAGACCCAGTACTTC. This encodes CASSQGTRGGETQYF. The variable domain in full, completed from reference TRBV19 and TRBJ2-5, reads DGGITQSPKYLFRKEGQNVTLSCEQNLNHDAMYWYRQDPGQGLRLIYYSQIVNDFQKGDIAEGYSVSREKKESFPLTVTSAQKNPTAFYLCASSQGTRGGETQYFGPGTRLLVL.

The chain employs TRBV7-8 and TRBJ2-5; D call uncertain. V was shortened by 1 base and J by 5 bases, with 14 bases between the two germline ends. This CDR3 is 15 amino acids long. Germline V CDR1 and CDR2: SGHVS, FQNEAQ. CDR3 bases: TGTGCCAGCAGCTTAGAGAGGATCAGCGCGGAGACCCAGTACTTC. Encoded protein: CASSLERISAETQYF.

This CDR3 is CASSLGGGSGGTYNSPLHF. In nucleotides, the CDR3 is TGTGCCAGCAGCTTAGGAGGCGGGAGTGGGGGCACTTATAATTCACCCCTCCACTTT. V usage is TRBV11-2 and J usage is TRBJ1-6; tentative D call: TRBD1 (6 bases). The CDR3 loop spans 19 amino acids. Per germline, CDR1 SGHAT and CDR2 FQNNGV. V was cut by 1 base and J by 4 bases, with 20 bases left in between.

This clone appeared a few times. This sequence joins TRBV4-2 and TRBJ2-7, with 7 nucleotides matching TRBD2. The germline V gene has CDR1 LGHNA and CDR2 YNFKEQ. J was trimmed by 2 bases and V by 2 bases; bases with no gene match: 6. The length of the CDR3 is 15 residues. The CDR3 DNA follows: TGTGCCAGCAGCCAAAGTGGACGGGGGGCCTACGAGCAGTACTTC. It codes for CASSQSGRGAYEQYF.

J is TRBJ2-1 and V is TRBV24-1, with 8 bases that match TRBD2. The CDR3 runs 17 residues. The junction had 7 bases not matched to a gene; V was cut back by 3 bases and J by 1 base. CDR1 and CDR2 from the germline V gene are KGHDR and SFDVKD. In nucleotides, the CDR3 is TGTGCCACCAGTGATGGCGGGGGGACGGCTTCCTACAATGAGCAGTTCTTC. Translation gives CATSDGGGTASYNEQFF.

The genes are TRBV6-1 and TRBJ2-7; D is ambiguous. Trimming removed 2 bases from V and 2 bases from J, with 13 bases in between. The CDR3 covers 15 residues. Germline CDR1 and CDR2: MNHNS and SASEGT. The CDR3 coding sequence is TGTGCCAGCAGTGAACCCTATTTGATTACCTACGAGCAGTACTTC. It is translated as CASSEPYLITYEQYF.

The gene calls are TRBV2 and TRBJ2-2, with TRBD2 matching over 8 bases. The germline V gene has CDR1 SNHLY and CDR2 FYNNEI. The CDR3 runs to 15 residues. The J segment lost 5 bases and the V segment lost 7 bases, leaving 9 bases of the junction unmatched. Here the CDR3 DNA reads TGTGCCAGCAAAACGGGGGGGCCTAGAACCGGGGAGCTGTTTTTT. It codes for CASKTGGPRTGELFF.

The rearrangement joins TRBV25-1 to TRBJ1-6; the D gene is possibly TRBD1 (5 bases). V shed 5 bases and J shed 0 bases, with 14 bases lying between them. The CDR3 is made up of 17 amino acids. Germline CDR1 reads MGHDK; CDR2 reads SYGVNS. CDR3 loop: CASSSARGGSYNSPLHF. The CDR3 region has the DNA TGTGCCAGCAGTAGTGCGAGGGGAGGCTCCTATAATTCACCCCTCCACTTT.

The chain employs TRBV10-3 and TRBJ2-3; possible D gene TRBD1, 6 bases. CDR1 is ENHRY and CDR2 is SYGVKD in the germline V gene. The CDR3 loop spans 16 amino acids. Trimming cost V 7 bases and J 8 bases, with 25 bases left between them. The CDR3 DNA is TGTGCCATCAAGGATCAACGGGACACCATGACACCTACGCAGTATTTT. This gives the protein CAIKDQRDTMTPTQYF.

This chain joins TRBV29-1 and TRBJ1-2; maybe TRBD1 (5 bases). The CDR3 runs to 12 residues. Germline CDR1 is SQVTM and CDR2 is ANQGSEA. V lost 3 bases to trimming and J lost 4 bases, with 9 bases between them. The CDR3 region is CSVERGVYGYTF. The CDR3 DNA reads as TGCAGCGTTGAGCGGGGGGTCTATGGCTACACCTTC. The full variable domain, its missing parts supplied by reference TRBV29-1 and TRBJ1-2, is SAVISQKPSRDICQRGTSLTIQCQVDSQVTMMFWYRQQPGQSLTLIATANQGSEATYESGFVIDKFPISRPNLTFSTLTVSNMSPEDSSIYLCSVERGVYGYTFGSGTRLTVV.

This sequence joins TRBV7-9 and TRBJ1-2; tentative D call: TRBD1 (6 bases). There are 18 residues in the CDR3. Trimming cost V 2 bases and J 0 bases, with 19 bases left between them. Germline V gene sequence: CDR1 SEHNR, CDR2 FQNEAQ (reference sequence). The DNA of the CDR3 is TGTGCCAGCAGCTTAAGAAGGATTTGGACAGATCCTAACTATGGCTACACCTTC. This codes for CASSLRRIWTDPNYGYTF.

The chain has TRBV7-9 and TRBJ2-2; no clear D. Germline-derived CDR1 and CDR2 are SEHNR and FQNEAQ (reference sequence). The V end lost 1 base, the J end lost 5 bases, and 14 bases lay between the germline ends. This CDR3 has 16 amino acids. The CDR3 loop reads CASSLGLGALTGELFF. Written as DNA, the CDR3 is TGTGCCAGCAGCTTAGGTCTAGGCGCCCTAACCGGGGAGCTGTTTTTT.

V gene TRBV5-5 combines with J gene TRBJ1-2, with 10 bases aligning to TRBD1. Germline V gene data show CDR1 as SGHKS and CDR2 as YYEKEE (reference sequence). The ends lost 2 bases at V and 9 bases at J; junction bases unmatched: 10. This CDR3 spans 15 amino acids. The DNA of the CDR3 is TGTGCCAGCAGCTTCATTTCCGGGACAGGGGATCGCTACACCTTC. Amino acids: CASSFISGTGDRYTF.

The chain uses TRBV28 and TRBJ1-2; maybe TRBD1 (5 bases). With 5 bases removed from V and 6 bases from J, the gap between germline ends came to 22 bases. The CDR3 runs to 16 residues. Germline V CDR1 and CDR2: MDHEN, SYDVKM. The CDR3 DNA follows: TGTGCCAGCAGTCCCCATCTGGGGGGGATGAGGGATGGCTACACCTTC. The encoded protein is CASSPHLGGMRDGYTF.

V and J are TRBV4-1 and TRBJ1-2, with D perhaps TRBD1 (5 bases). Germline CDR1 reads MGHRA; CDR2 reads YSYEKL. The V end lost 4 bases, the J end lost 7 bases, and 25 bases lay between the germline ends. The CDR3 length is 17 residues. CDR3 sequence reads: CASSPSLRGGLTSGYTF. Here the CDR3 DNA reads TGCGCCAGCAGCCCCTCATTAAGGGGTGGCTTAACGAGTGGCTACACCTTC.

This clone appeared a few times. The CDR3 sequence is CASALGQGGTGELFF. CDR3 in DNA: TGTGCCAGCGCCCTAGGACAGGGAGGCACCGGGGAGCTGTTTTTT. This chain joins TRBV18 and TRBJ2-2; 8 bases agree with TRBD1. Germline V lookup: CDR1 KGHSH, CDR2 LQKENI. Germline trimming cut 8 bases from V and 4 bases from J; bases unmatched to any gene: 9. The CDR3 covers 15 residues.

The chain employs TRBV6-5 and TRBJ1-1; maybe TRBD1 (5 bases). Deletions cut 6 bases from V and 6 bases from J, with 17 bases between. Germline loops: CDR1 MNHEY, CDR2 SVGAGI. The CDR3 consists of 14 residues. In DNA form, the CDR3 reads TGTGCCAGCAGCCAACCCCAACAGGTCGCTGAAGCTTTCTTT. Encoded protein: CASSQPQQVAEAFF.